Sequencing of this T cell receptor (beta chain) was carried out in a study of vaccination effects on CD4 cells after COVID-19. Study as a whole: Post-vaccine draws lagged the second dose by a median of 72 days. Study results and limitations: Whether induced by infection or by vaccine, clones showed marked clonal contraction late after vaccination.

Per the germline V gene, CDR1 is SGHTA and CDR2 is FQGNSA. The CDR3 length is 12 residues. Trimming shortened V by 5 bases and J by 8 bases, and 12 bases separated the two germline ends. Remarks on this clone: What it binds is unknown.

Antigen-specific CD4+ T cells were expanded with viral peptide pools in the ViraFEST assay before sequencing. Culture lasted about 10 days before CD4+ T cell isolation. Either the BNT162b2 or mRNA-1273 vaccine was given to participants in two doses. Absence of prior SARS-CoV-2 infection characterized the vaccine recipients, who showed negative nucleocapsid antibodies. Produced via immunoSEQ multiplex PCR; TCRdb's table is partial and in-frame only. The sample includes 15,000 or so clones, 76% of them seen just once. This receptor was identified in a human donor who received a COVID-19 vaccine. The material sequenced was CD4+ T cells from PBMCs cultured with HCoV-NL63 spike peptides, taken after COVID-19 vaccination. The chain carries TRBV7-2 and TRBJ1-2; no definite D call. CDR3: CASSPYNSGYTF. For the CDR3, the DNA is TGTGCCAGCAGCCCGTATAACAGCGGCTACACCTTC.